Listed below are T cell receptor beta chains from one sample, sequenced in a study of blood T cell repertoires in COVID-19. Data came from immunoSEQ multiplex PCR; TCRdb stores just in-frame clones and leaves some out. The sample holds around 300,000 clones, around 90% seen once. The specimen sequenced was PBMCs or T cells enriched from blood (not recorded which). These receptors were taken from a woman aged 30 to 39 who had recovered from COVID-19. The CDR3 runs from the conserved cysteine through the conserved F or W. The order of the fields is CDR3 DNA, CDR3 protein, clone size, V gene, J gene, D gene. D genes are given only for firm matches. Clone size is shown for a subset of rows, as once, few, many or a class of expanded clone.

DNA: TGTGCCAGCCTTGGACAGGCCCAAGAGACCCAGTACTTC
CDR3: CASLGQAQETQYF
size: -
V: TRBV12-3/TRBV12-4
J: TRBJ2-5
D: TRBD1

DNA: TGTGCCACCAGCAGAGATAATCTACAGGGGGCATATTCACCCCTCCACTTT
CDR3: CATSRDNLQGAYSPLHF
size: -
V: TRBV15
J: TRBJ1-6
D: TRBD1

DNA: TGCGCCAGCAGAGCGGAAGGGGGCTGGAACTATGGCTACACCTTC
CDR3: CASRAEGGWNYGYTF
size: -
V: TRBV5-1
J: TRBJ1-2
D: TRBD1

DNA: TGTGCCAGCAGCTTGACAGGACAGGGTAATCAGCCCCAGCATTTT
CDR3: CASSLTGQGNQPQHF
size: -
V: TRBV13
J: TRBJ1-5
D: TRBD1

DNA: TGTGCCAGCAGCCTTAGCGGGAGGGGCTACAATGAGCAGTTCTTC
CDR3: CASSLSGRGYNEQFF
size: -
V: TRBV14
J: TRBJ2-1
D: TRBD2

DNA: TGCGCCAGCAGCTTGGAGGGCAGGGGGCTCACTGAAGCTTTCTTT
CDR3: CASSLEGRGLTEAFF
size: once
V: TRBV5-1
J: TRBJ1-1
D: TRBD1

DNA: TGTGCCGGGGGGACAGGGTTAAGTTCACCCCTCCACTTT
CDR3: CAGGTGLSSPLHF
size: -
V: TRBV6-5
J: TRBJ1-6
D: TRBD1

DNA: TGTGCCAGCAGCTTTTCGACAGGCCGGCCCCTCCAAGAGACCCAGTACTTC
CDR3: CASSFSTGRPLQETQYF
size: -
V: TRBV7-9
J: TRBJ2-5
D: -

DNA: TGTGCCAGCAGTTTGGGACTCCAACTTGATGAGCAGTTCTTC
CDR3: CASSLGLQLDEQFF
size: -
V: TRBV6-5
J: TRBJ2-1
D: -

DNA: TGCGCCAGCAGCCAAGATGAAGCGGGTGCCTCCTACAATGAGCAGTTCTTC
CDR3: CASSQDEAGASYNEQFF
size: -
V: TRBV4-3
J: TRBJ2-1
D: -

DNA: TGCGCCAGCAGCGGCAGGGCCGGAAACACCATATATTTT
CDR3: CASSGRAGNTIYF
size: -
V: TRBV23-1
J: TRBJ1-3
D: -

DNA: TGTGCCAGTAGCTTGGATTCCTTTTTACTATCGAACACTGAAGCTTTCTTT
CDR3: CASSLDSFLLSNTEAFF
size: once
V: TRBV19
J: TRBJ1-1
D: -

DNA: TGTGCCAGCAGCCCCCGCGGAGCTCTGATTTTGGATGGCTACACCTTC
CDR3: CASSPRGALILDGYTF
size: once
V: TRBV9
J: TRBJ1-2
D: -

DNA: TGTGCCAGCAGCTCCACCGGGACAGGGGGTTCACCCCTCCACTTT
CDR3: CASSSTGTGGSPLHF
size: -
V: TRBV7-3
J: TRBJ1-6
D: TRBD1

DNA: TGTGCCAGCAGCATGACAGGGGGCACAGATACGCAGTATTTT
CDR3: CASSMTGGTDTQYF
size: -
V: TRBV7-2
J: TRBJ2-3
D: TRBD1

DNA: TGCAGTGCTAGTTATAGACCTCCGGGAGAGTGGCAGTTCTTC
CDR3: CSASYRPPGEWQFF
size: -
V: TRBV20-1
J: TRBJ2-1
D: -

DNA: TGTGCCAGCAGCTTAGACAGGGGCGAAAAACTGTTTTTT
CDR3: CASSLDRGEKLFF
size: -
V: TRBV7-8
J: TRBJ1-4
D: TRBD1

DNA: TGTGCCAGCACCTCAGGGGCAGAACGCCGTATCAGGGGTGAGAACACTGAAGCTTTCTTT
CDR3: CASTSGAERRIRGENTEAFF
size: -
V: TRBV28
J: TRBJ1-1
D: -

DNA: TGTGCCAGCAGCCAAGAGGCAGGGAAGTGGGCCTCAAGCAATCAGCCCCAGCATTTT
CDR3: CASSQEAGKWASSNQPQHF
size: -
V: TRBV3-1/TRBV3-2
J: TRBJ1-5
D: -

DNA: TGTGCCAGCAGCGTAGTAGGGGGTGGCTACACCTTC
CDR3: CASSVVGGGYTF
size: few
V: TRBV9
J: TRBJ1-2
D: -

DNA: TGTGCCATCAGTCCGCGGGCGAACACCGGGGAGCTGTTTTTT
CDR3: CAISPRANTGELFF
size: -
V: TRBV10-3
J: TRBJ2-2
D: -

DNA: TGTGCCAGCTGGGGAGGCCCGACCTACGAGCAGTACTTC
CDR3: CASWGGPTYEQYF
size: -
V: TRBV27
J: TRBJ2-7
D: -

DNA: TGTGCCAGCAGCGTCCTAGGGGCGATGAACACTGAAGCTTTCTTT
CDR3: CASSVLGAMNTEAFF
size: -
V: TRBV7-9
J: TRBJ1-1
D: -

DNA: TGTGCCAGCAGCCCACTTCGCGAGGCCACCTCTTCCTACAATGAGCAGTTCTTC
CDR3: CASSPLREATSSYNEQFF
size: -
V: TRBV5-4
J: TRBJ2-1
D: -

DNA: TGTGCCAGCAGCTTGGATATGCGGGGGGTCCAGCTAAGCACTGAAGCTTTCTTT
CDR3: CASSLDMRGVQLSTEAFF
size: -
V: TRBV5-4
J: TRBJ1-1
D: -

DNA: TGTGCCAGCAGCCCCCCGGGCCCCTTAGCGGGGACCTACAATGAGCAGTTCTTC
CDR3: CASSPPGPLAGTYNEQFF
size: -
V: TRBV3-1/TRBV3-2
J: TRBJ2-1
D: TRBD2

DNA: TGTGCCAGCAGTGCAAGGACAGGGGAGGGTATGAACTATGGCTACACCTTC
CDR3: CASSARTGEGMNYGYTF
size: few
V: TRBV27
J: TRBJ1-2
D: TRBD1

DNA: TGCAGCGCTACTAGCCAGGGGGTAGGTGGCTACACCTTC
CDR3: CSATSQGVGGYTF
size: -
V: TRBV29-1
J: TRBJ1-2
D: TRBD1

DNA: TGTGCCTGGAGTGCGGACAGTACGTCCTATGGCTACACCTTC
CDR3: CAWSADSTSYGYTF
size: -
V: TRBV30
J: TRBJ1-2
D: -

DNA: TGTGCCATCAGTGAGCCGGCTAGCGGGAGGGTAGGGCAGTTCTTC
CDR3: CAISEPASGRVGQFF
size: -
V: TRBV10-3
J: TRBJ2-1
D: TRBD2

DNA: TGTGCCAGCAGGACGAGGCAATCTAATGAAAAACTGTTTTTT
CDR3: CASRTRQSNEKLFF
size: few
V: TRBV6-5
J: TRBJ1-4
D: -

DNA: TGTGCCAGCAGTTTGACAGGGACGAATTCACCCCTCCACTTT
CDR3: CASSLTGTNSPLHF
size: -
V: TRBV28
J: TRBJ1-6
D: TRBD1

DNA: TGCGCCAGCAGCCAAGATTCGGGATATGGCTACACCTTC
CDR3: CASSQDSGYGYTF
size: -
V: TRBV4-3
J: TRBJ1-2
D: -

DNA: TGTGCCAGCAGCCTCGGGGGGATGACTGAAGCTTTCTTT
CDR3: CASSLGGMTEAFF
size: -
V: TRBV7-9
J: TRBJ1-1
D: -

DNA: TGTGCCAGCAGCCTCGGTAGGGGTGGGGGCCAGCCCCAGCATTTT
CDR3: CASSLGRGGGQPQHF
size: -
V: TRBV28
J: TRBJ1-5
D: -

DNA: TGTGCCAGCAGTAATACATGGACAGGGGACACTGAAGCTTTCTTT
CDR3: CASSNTWTGDTEAFF
size: -
V: TRBV6-6
J: TRBJ1-1
D: TRBD1

DNA: TGTGCCAGCAGCTTAGCCTCCTACTCTGGAAACACCATATATTTT
CDR3: CASSLASYSGNTIYF
size: -
V: TRBV11-3
J: TRBJ1-3
D: -

DNA: TGCGCCAGCAGCTTGCGGGGTCTCGGCACAGATACGCAGTATTTT
CDR3: CASSLRGLGTDTQYF
size: -
V: TRBV5-1
J: TRBJ2-3
D: -

DNA: TGTGCCAGCAGCTTAGTGGGACTAGCGGACATCACAGATACGCAGTATTTT
CDR3: CASSLVGLADITDTQYF
size: -
V: TRBV7-2
J: TRBJ2-3
D: TRBD2

DNA: TGTGCCAGCAGTTTATGGGACAGAGGGAACCCTGAAGCTTTCTTT
CDR3: CASSLWDRGNPEAFF
size: -
V: TRBV28
J: TRBJ1-1
D: -

DNA: TGTGCCAGCAGCCTTAGAGAGACCCAGTACTTC
CDR3: CASSLRETQYF
size: -
V: TRBV3-1/TRBV3-2
J: TRBJ2-5
D: -